This TCR beta chain derives from a study of T-cell memory formation after mild COVID-19 listed by TCRdb under 2021. Study-level background: Most TCR sequence clusters were specific to one of the two donors. The cohort comprised two young, previously healthy adult volunteers, one female and one male. Longitudinal TCRalpha and TCRbeta repertoire sequencing tracked T-cell clones expanding and contracting after mild COVID-19 in a couple of donors.

The sequencer was an Illumina NovaSeq 6000. cDNA libraries for TCRalpha and TCRbeta were prepared by 5'RACE using constant-segment primers, with sample barcodes and unique molecular identifiers added. Trizol reagent was used to extract RNA from every sample. Libraries were amplified in two PCR steps, with a second sample barcode and Illumina TruSeq adapters added in the second step. Sequencing of libraries was performed on an Illumina NovaSeq with 2 x 150 bp paired-end reads. Concerning the study's data processing: The reads were demultiplexed and collapsed into UMI-guided consensus sequences using migec v1.2.7. Using mixcr v2.1.11, UMI consensuses were aligned to TRA and TRB V and J templates and then assembled into clonotypes. Clonotypes were classified as expanded or contracted when called significant by both edgeR and NoisET, with noise models trained on biological replicates. edgeR calls used a false discovery rate-adjusted p below 0.01 and a log2 fold-change threshold of 1. PCA with hierarchical clustering of max-normalized trajectories of the 1000 most abundant clonotypes was used as exploratory dynamics analysis. The CD4 or CD8 phenotype of responding clones was assigned using the separately sequenced CD4+ and CD8+ repertoires. The public reads were quality trimmed at Q25 with fastp and then assembled into clones with MiXCR by TCRdb, keeping productive beta chains. Entries are consolidated by CDR3 protein sequence, retaining the most common genes and DNA. TCRdb, not the authors, supplied the V and J calls. The sample has fewer than 150,000 distinct CDR3 sequences on record, around 6.3% of them singletons. The leading ten clones occupy about 2.2% of the sample.

Study-wide findings and limitations: The detection of some responding clones in pre-infection memory suggests that pre-existing cross-reactive memory T cells joined the SARS-CoV-2 response. Contracting CD4+ clones appeared mostly in the CM and EM memory subsets, whereas CD8+ clones were enriched in EMRA. Only a couple of mild cases were covered in the study, and larger cohorts including severe cases with pre-infection samples were considered necessary. SARS-CoV-2 specificity was not confirmed for the second-wave clones peaking on day 37. From day 15 to 85, contracting clones showed balanced CD4/CD8 phenotypes, whereas a second wave of clones that expanded from day 15 to 37 leaned towards CD4+.

This clonotype was counted between two and nine times. Its antigen target is currently unknown. Base quality data are lacking; no much larger clone is found one base away. Ficoll-Paque density gradient centrifugation was used to isolate PBMCs. From cysteine to phenylalanine, the CDR3 is 15 amino acids long. Left in the record is the CDR3 DNA by itself, 45 bases read in frame from the first base. Trimming removed 6 bases from V and 4 bases from J; the gene matches leave 4 bases unexplained. For CDR1 and CDR2, the germline V gene lists SGHAT and FQNNGV. Sample: PBMCs or a T cell subset sorted from them (not recorded which). The sequence came from an adult woman who had mild COVID-19 (a few samples of this study predate the infection). The sample titles of this study are shuffled in the database, so cell type and time point are left out; the donor was told from shared clones. In this chain, TRBV11-2 is recombined with TRBJ2-5; 14 bases in between match TRBD2. The sequenced DNA: TGTGCCAGCAGACGACTAGCGGGAGGGGGAGAGACCCAGTACTTC. The translation is CASRRLAGGGETQYF.